These 20 T cell receptor beta chains were sequenced from one sample in a study of T cell responses to AZD1222 COVID-19 vaccine. The method was immunoSEQ multiplex PCR; TCRdb's version includes in-frame clones alone and lacks a portion of them. The sample comprises about 110,000 clones, about 90% of which are singletons, and roughly 15% rests with the top ten. The sample consisted of peripheral blood, taken 28 days after the second AZD1222 dose. Every receptor here comes from an adult who received the AZD1222 COVID-19 vaccine.

The J gene is TRBJ1-2, the V gene TRBV6-5, with 9 bases fitting TRBD1. Trimming at V came to 0 bases and at J to 5 bases, leaving 4 bases not matched to a gene. Germline lookup yields CDR1 MNHEY and CDR2 SVGAGI. This CDR3 comprises 15 residues. In DNA form, the CDR3 reads TGTGCCAGCAGTTACTCCGGGACAGGGTTATATGGCTACACCTTC. It encodes CASSYSGTGLYGYTF.

The chain couples TRBV5-4 to TRBJ2-3; possibly TRBD2 for D (6 bases). The V and J ends lost 0 bases and 1 base respectively, with 12 bases between them. Germline V gene sequence: CDR1 SGHNT, CDR2 YYREEE (reference sequence). The CDR3 runs to 16 residues. The CDR3 sequence: CASSLGLVGGTDTQYF. As DNA, the CDR3 is TGTGCCAGCAGCTTGGGACTAGTAGGGGGCACAGATACGCAGTATTTT.

The CDR3, as DNA: TGTGCCAGCAGTTTGGCAGGTGTAAACTCAGATACGCAGTATTTT. Its translation is CASSLAGVNSDTQYF. This chain links TRBV28 with TRBJ2-3; unclear D gene. The CDR3 is 15 residues long. The ends were cut back, 3 bases at V and 4 bases at J, with 14 bases in the middle. From germline, CDR1 is MDHEN and CDR2 SYDVKM.

The count of this clone is one. The gene calls are TRBV29-1 and TRBJ2-3, with 9 bases that match TRBD1. This CDR3 contains 14 residues. CDR1 SQVTM and CDR2 ANQGSEA come from the germline V gene. V was clipped by 7 bases and J by 1 base; unmatched bases: 6. CDR3 sequence reads: CSAGGQGRTDTQYF. The CDR3 DNA sequence: TGCAGCGCGGGGGGACAGGGACGCACAGATACGCAGTATTTT.

DNA of the CDR3: TGTGCCAGCACTCCCGTCCAAGAGACCCAGTACTTC. It yields the protein CASTPVQETQYF. V is TRBV27 and J is TRBJ2-5; D is uncertain. CDR1 is MNHEY, CDR2 SMNVEV, per germline (reference sequence). The CDR3 contains 12 residues. The V end lost 7 bases, the J end lost 1 base, and 7 bases lay between the germline ends.

The gene calls are TRBV7-8 and TRBJ2-5; 12 bases are a match to TRBD2. CDR3 length: 17 residues. In germline, CDR1 is SGHVS, CDR2 FQNEAQ. The V gene end was trimmed by 0 bases and the J gene end by 5 bases; junction bases not matched to a gene: 7. CDR3 loop: CASSLAGLAGLGETQYF. In nucleotides, the CDR3 is TGTGCCAGCAGCTTAGCGGGACTAGCGGGCCTTGGGGAGACCCAGTACTTC. Filled out from reference TRBV7-8 and TRBJ2-5, the complete variable domain reads GAGVSQSPRYKVAKRGQDVALRCDPISGHVSLFWYQQALGQGPEFLTYFQNEAQLDKSGLPSDRFFAERPEGSVSTLKIQRTQQEDSAVYLCASSLAGLAGLGETQYFGPGTRLLVL.

The chain recombines TRBV7-3 with TRBJ1-1; D is perhaps TRBD1 (5 bases). Per germline, CDR1 SGHTA and CDR2 FQGTGA. The CDR3 length is 15 residues. Trimming shortened V by 6 bases and J by 1 base, and 15 bases separated the two germline ends. CDR3 DNA: TGTGCCAGCAGGCAAACCGGGACGGAGAACACTGAAGCTTTCTTT. Translating it yields CASRQTGTENTEAFF.

The chain carries TRBV10-3 and TRBJ1-1; a weak D match, TRBD1 (5 bases). CDR1 is ENHRY, CDR2 SYGVKD, per germline. This CDR3 is 15 amino acids long. V lost 3 bases and J lost 4, with 15 bases in between. CDR3 residues: CAISDQRGRGTEAFF. DNA of the CDR3: TGTGCCATCAGTGACCAAAGGGGCCGAGGCACTGAAGCTTTCTTT.

V is TRBV13 and J is TRBJ2-5; 7 nucleotides line up with TRBD2. The CDR3 has 14 residues. V was clipped by 5 bases and J by 5 bases; unmatched bases: 8. The V gene's germline CDR1 is PRHDT and CDR2 FYEKMQ (reference sequence). The CDR3 protein is CASSPQRGGETQYF. In nucleotides, the CDR3 is TGTGCCAGCAGCCCGCAGCGGGGAGGGGAGACCCAGTACTTC.

The J gene is TRBJ2-4, the V gene TRBV11-2; possibly TRBD1 for D (5 bases). V lost 3 bases to trimming and J lost 14 bases, with 20 bases between them. This CDR3 is 14 amino acids long. The germline CDR1 and CDR2 sequences are SGHAT and FQNNGV. The CDR3: CASSFAGHISEEYF. CDR3 in DNA: TGTGCCAGCAGCTTTGCCGGACATATCTCCGAGGAGTACTTC.

This chain uses TRBV7-9 with TRBJ2-1; D is ambiguous. CDR3 size: 12 residues. V was trimmed by 0 bases and J by 6 bases, leaving 3 bases between them. Germline V gene lookup returns CDR1 SEHNR and CDR2 FQNEAQ (reference sequence). CDR3 nucleotide sequence: TGTGCCAGCAGCTTAGCACCCAATGAGCAGTTCTTC. This encodes CASSLAPNEQFF.

This clone occurred a few times. The CDR3 region is CASSAGVGYNEQFF. The CDR3 DNA reads TGTGCCAGCAGCGCGGGGGTGGGTTACAATGAGCAGTTCTTC. V is TRBV11-2 and J is TRBJ2-1, with 7 nucleotides matching TRBD2. CDR3 length equals 14 residues. Germline CDR1 SGHAT, CDR2 FQNNGV. The V and J ends lost 5 bases and 4 bases, in that order; junction bases with no gene match: 5.

This chain links TRBV7-9 with TRBJ1-4; tentative D call: TRBD1 (5 bases). CDR1 SEHNR and CDR2 FQNEAQ come from the germline V gene (reference sequence). V lost 5 bases and J lost 4, with 14 bases in between. The CDR3 loop spans 15 amino acids. The CDR3 nucleotides are TGTGCCAGCAGCCACACTCAAAGGGGTAATGAAAAACTGTTTTTT. Protein sequence: CASSHTQRGNEKLFF.

The chain has TRBV20-1 and TRBJ1-6; D unclear. Germline V gene lookup returns CDR1 DFQATT and CDR2 SNEGSKA (reference sequence). Between the trimmed V and J ends, which lost 0 bases and 16 bases, there was a span of 7 bases. The CDR3 runs 10 residues. The CDR3 DNA reads as TGCAGTGCTAGAGATCTCTATCTCCACTTT. Its translation is CSARDLYLHF.

The chain links TRBV19 to TRBJ1-5; no definite D call. The V gene's germline CDR1 is LNHDA and CDR2 SQIVND (reference sequence). Trimming cost V 3 bases and J 7 bases, with 10 bases left between them. This CDR3 spans 13 amino acids. The DNA for the CDR3 is TGTGCCAGTAGTATTAACCACGGCCAGCCCCAGCATTTT. This gives the protein CASSINHGQPQHF.

The rearrangement links TRBV19 to TRBJ1-5, with D possibly matching TRBD1 (5 bases). This CDR3 region has 13 residues. Germline V gene sequence: CDR1 LNHDA, CDR2 SQIVND (reference sequence). Trimming pared 6 bases from V and 6 bases from J, leaving 12 bases between. CDR3 loop: CASSLREVQPQHF. The CDR3, as DNA: TGTGCCAGTAGCCTCAGGGAGGTTCAGCCCCAGCATTTT. Supplemented by reference TRBV19 and TRBJ1-5, the full variable domain reads DGGITQSPKYLFRKEGQNVTLSCEQNLNHDAMYWYRQDPGQGLRLIYYSQIVNDFQKGDIAEGYSVSREKKESFPLTVTSAQKNPTAFYLCASSLREVQPQHFGDGTRLSIL.

This chain links TRBV7-9 with TRBJ1-4, with a weak D call TRBD1 (6 bases). Trimming removed 11 bases from V and 6 bases from J, with 16 bases in between. The CDR3 covers 13 residues. Germline V lookup: CDR1 SEHNR, CDR2 FQNEAQ (reference sequence). CDR3 residues: CAGRGAGHEKLFF. CDR3 DNA sequence: TGTGCCGGACGGGGGGCAGGGCATGAAAAACTGTTTTTT. The full variable domain, rest sourced from reference TRBV7-9 and TRBJ1-4, is DTGVSQNPRHKITKRGQNVTFRCDPISEHNRLYWYRQTLGQGPEFLTYFQNEAQLEKSRLLSDRFSAERPKGSFSTLEIQRTEQGDSAMYLCAGRGAGHEKLFFGSGTQLSVL.

This chain connects TRBV4-1 to TRBJ1-1, with a tentative D call TRBD1 (5 bases). From germline, CDR1 is MGHRA and CDR2 YSYEKL. Trimming shortened V by 0 bases and J by 5 bases, and 16 bases separated the two germline ends. The length of the CDR3 is 16 residues. In nucleotides, the CDR3 is TGCGCCAGCAGCCAAGATCATGTGGGGGGTTGGACTGAAGCTTTCTTT. Protein sequence: CASSQDHVGGWTEAFF.

Only one count was recorded for this clone. The chain employs TRBV5-8 and TRBJ2-7, with D possibly being TRBD1 or TRBD2 (6 bases each). CDR1 is SGHTS and CDR2 is YDEGEE in the germline V gene. The CDR3 runs to 15 residues. Trimming pared 4 bases from V and 5 bases from J, leaving 19 bases between. The CDR3 DNA sequence: TGTGCCAGCAGCCCGGAGGGTAGCAGGGGAAACGAGCAGTACTTC. It codes for CASSPEGSRGNEQYF. Based on the CDR3 plus reference TRBV5-8 and TRBJ2-7, the full variable domain is EAGVTQSPTHLIKTRGQQATLRCSPISGHTSVYWYQQALGLGLQFLLWYDEGEERNRGNFPPRFSGRQFPNYSSELNVNALELEDSALYLCASSPEGSRGNEQYFGPGTRLTVT.

This sequence joins TRBV30 and TRBJ2-2; a weak D match, TRBD2 (5 bases). This CDR3 has 13 residues. The ends were cut back, 1 base at V and 5 bases at J, with 8 bases in the middle. Germline V CDR1 and CDR2: GTSNPN, SVGIG (reference sequence). The chain's CDR3 is CAWSERETGELFF. The CDR3 region has the DNA TGTGCCTGGAGTGAGAGGGAGACCGGGGAGCTGTTTTTT.